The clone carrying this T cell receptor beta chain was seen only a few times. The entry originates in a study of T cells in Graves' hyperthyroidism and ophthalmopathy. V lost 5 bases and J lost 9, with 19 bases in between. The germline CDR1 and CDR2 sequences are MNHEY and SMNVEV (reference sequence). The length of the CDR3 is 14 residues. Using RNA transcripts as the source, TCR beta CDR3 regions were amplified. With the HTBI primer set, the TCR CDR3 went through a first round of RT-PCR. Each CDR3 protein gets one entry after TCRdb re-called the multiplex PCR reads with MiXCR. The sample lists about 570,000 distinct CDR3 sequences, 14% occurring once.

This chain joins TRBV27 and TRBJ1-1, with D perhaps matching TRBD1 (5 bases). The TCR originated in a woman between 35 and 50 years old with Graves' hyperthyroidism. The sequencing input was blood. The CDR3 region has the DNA TGTGCCAGCAGTCTTATTGTCCGGGGCGGTAAAGCTTTCTTT. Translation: CASSLIVRGGKAFF.